A selection of T cell receptor beta chains follows, all from one sample in a study of cytotoxic CD8 clonotypes in ibrutinib-treated CLL. Assay used: immunoSEQ multiplex PCR; TCRdb lists only in-frame clones, some missing. The repertoire holds fewer than 90,000 clones, with around 83% as singletons. The input for sequencing was PBMCs, taken before ibrutinib treatment. These receptors were taken from a human donor with chronic lymphocytic leukemia. Each CDR3 is given with its conserved first and last residue. The order of the fields is clone size, V gene, CDR3 length, J gene, D gene, CDR3 protein, CDR3 DNA. A D gene is named only where the DNA matches it firmly. A clone size is listed for some rows: how often the clone was seen (once, few, many), or a class if it is expanded.

size: -; V: TRBV7-6; length: 13; J: TRBJ2-2; D: TRBD2; CDR3: CASSSGRTRELFF; DNA: TGTGCCAGCAGCAGCGGGAGAACCCGGGAGCTGTTTTTT
size: -; V: TRBV27; length: 13; J: TRBJ2-7; D: -; CDR3: CASSFDRRYEQYF; DNA: TGTGCCAGCAGTTTTGACAGGAGGTACGAGCAGTACTTC
size: -; V: TRBV7-9; length: 12; J: TRBJ1-3; D: -; CDR3: CASRPRGNTIYF; DNA: TGTGCCAGCAGACCTAGAGGAAACACCATATATTTT
size: -; V: TRBV5-5; length: 18; J: TRBJ1-1; D: -; CDR3: CASSFVHIMGTRNPEAFF; DNA: TGTGCCAGCAGCTTTGTGCACATTATGGGGACTCGGAACCCTGAAGCTTTCTTT
size: -; V: TRBV6-1; length: 15; J: TRBJ2-1; D: TRBD2; CDR3: CASSEGLAGLNEQFF; DNA: TGTGCCAGCAGTGAAGGACTAGCGGGTCTCAATGAGCAGTTCTTC
size: -; V: TRBV12-5; length: 15; J: TRBJ1-3; D: -; CDR3: CASGSISSSGNTIYF; DNA: TGTGCTAGTGGTTCCATATCGAGCTCTGGAAACACCATATATTTT
size: -; V: TRBV6-1; length: 13; J: TRBJ1-2; D: -; CDR3: CASSVSPSYGYTF; DNA: TGTGCCAGCAGTGTTTCACCCAGCTATGGCTACACCTTC
size: few; V: TRBV7-9; length: 12; J: TRBJ2-7; D: -; CDR3: CASSLKGYEQYF; DNA: TGTGCCAGCAGCTTAAAGGGCTACGAGCAGTACTTC
size: -; V: TRBV30; length: 12; J: TRBJ2-7; D: -; CDR3: CAWGRGSYEQYF; DNA: TGTGCCTGGGGACGGGGGAGCTACGAGCAGTACTTC
size: -; V: TRBV7-3; length: 15; J: TRBJ2-3; D: TRBD2; CDR3: CASSPRASGNRTQYF; DNA: TGTGCCAGCAGCCCACGGGCTAGCGGGAACAGGACGCAGTATTTT
size: -; V: TRBV19; length: 16; J: TRBJ1-2; D: -; CDR3: CATQGPRTSRDYGYTF; DNA: TGTGCCACCCAGGGACCCCGAACCTCGCGGGACTATGGCTACACCTTC
size: -; V: TRBV5-6; length: 15; J: TRBJ1-1; D: -; CDR3: CASKREVNMNTEAFF; DNA: TGTGCCAGCAAACGAGAGGTTAACATGAACACTGAAGCTTTCTTT
size: once; V: TRBV10-1; length: 15; J: TRBJ1-5; D: -; CDR3: CASSPPGQTNQPQHF; DNA: TGCGCCAGCAGCCCCCCGGGACAAACTAATCAGCCCCAGCATTTT
size: once; V: TRBV9; length: 17; J: TRBJ2-5; D: TRBD2; CDR3: CASSVGLAGVEVETQYF; DNA: TGTGCCAGCAGCGTAGGACTAGCGGGAGTGGAAGTAGAGACCCAGTACTTC
size: -; V: TRBV27; length: 20; J: TRBJ2-7; D: TRBD2; CDR3: CASSFRHSGTSGLTLHEQYF; DNA: TGTGCCAGCAGTTTTAGGCACTCGGGGACTAGCGGCCTAACATTGCACGAGCAGTACTTC
size: once; V: TRBV5-1; length: 14; J: TRBJ2-7; D: -; CDR3: CASSLSTGTYEQYF; DNA: TGCGCCAGCAGCTTGTCCACCGGGACCTACGAGCAGTACTTC